This entry concerns a single T cell receptor (beta chain). Its antigen is currently unknown. This entry belongs to a study of T cells in narcolepsy. Study overall: Healthy controls were enrolled alongside patients with narcolepsy type 1 or type 2.

CDR1 and CDR2 from the germline V gene are SQVTM and ANQGSEA. Deletions cut 6 bases from V and 2 bases from J, with 15 bases between. This CDR3 region has 14 residues. Repertoires were generated with immunoSEQ multiplex PCR, while TCRdb's copy carries only in-frame clones and drops some. The repertoire holds over 30,000 clones, with around 80% as singletons. Whole-study findings and limits: Some memory CD4+ repertoires had no autoreactive clone sequences. Autoreactive HCRT-specific and TRIB2-specific clonotypes were marked in same-patient CSF-versus-blood CD4+ comparisons.

Specimen: CD45RA- memory CD4+ T cells from PBMCs. This receptor was identified in a human donor with narcolepsy. The J gene is TRBJ2-3, the V gene TRBV29-1; the D call may be TRBD1 or TRBD2 (5 bases each). CDR3 region: CSVRGRVLTDTQYF. The CDR3 DNA follows: TGCAGCGTCCGGGGCAGGGTCCTCACAGATACGCAGTATTTT.